These 15 T cell receptor beta chains share one sample of origin, sequenced in a study of blood T cell repertoires in COVID-19. Sequenced by immunoSEQ multiplex PCR; TCRdb stores in-frame clones only, minus some. The sample includes some 300,000 clones, over 80% of them seen just once. Specimen: peripheral blood. All receptors come from a woman aged 50 to 65 with COVID-19, enrolled during active disease.

The V gene is TRBV3-1 (or the pseudogene TRBV3-2), the J gene TRBJ2-7; 7 bases match TRBD1. CDR3 length equals 16 residues. CDR1 and CDR2 (germline): LGHDT, YNNKEL (reference sequence). J was trimmed by 6 bases and V by 0 bases; bases with no gene match: 11. CDR3: CASSQEARGPGGEQYF. In DNA, the CDR3 is TGTGCCAGCAGCCAAGAGGCGAGGGGCCCAGGGGGCGAGCAGTACTTC.

This sequence joins TRBV7-9 and TRBJ2-5, with D perhaps TRBD2 (6 bases). The germline CDR1 and CDR2 sequences are SEHNR and FQNEAQ (reference sequence). Between the trimmed V and J ends, which lost 2 bases and 3 bases, there was a span of 7 bases. This CDR3 has 13 amino acids. The CDR3 nucleotides are TGTGCCAGCAGCTTAACGGGGGAAGAGACCCAGTACTTC. Translation: CASSLTGEETQYF.

The chain combines TRBV29-1 with TRBJ2-3; 9 nucleotides match TRBD1. The V gene end was trimmed by 7 bases and the J gene end by 0 bases; junction bases not matched to a gene: 5. Per the germline V gene, CDR1 is SQVTM and CDR2 is ANQGSEA. The CDR3 sequence is 14 residues long. The CDR3 is CSGGTGQSTDTQYF. The CDR3 DNA reads TGCAGCGGTGGGACAGGGCAGAGCACAGATACGCAGTATTTT.

The rearrangement links TRBV28 to TRBJ2-2, with D perhaps matching TRBD2 (6 bases). The CDR3 sequence is 15 residues long. CDR1 and CDR2 (germline): MDHEN, SYDVKM. V lost 3 bases and J 4 bases, leaving 12 bases between the germline ends. Written as DNA, the CDR3 is TGTGCCAGCAGTTTGTCTAGGAGGGGCACCGGGGAGCTGTTTTTT. Translating gives CASSLSRRGTGELFF.

The CDR3: CASSQDRAGLAFF. The CDR3 DNA follows: TGTGCCAGCAGCCAAGATCGGGCAGGGCTAGCTTTCTTT. The chain carries TRBV3-1 (or the pseudogene TRBV3-2) and TRBJ1-1, with a tentative D call TRBD1 (5 bases). V was clipped by 0 bases and J by 10 bases, with 12 bases between them. This CDR3 contains 13 residues. In germline, CDR1 is LGHDT, CDR2 YNNKEL (reference sequence).

The chain couples TRBV2 to TRBJ2-3; TRBD2 aligns across 11 bases. The CDR3 extends over 20 amino acids. Germline assignment: CDR1 SNHLY and CDR2 FYNNEI. The trim removed 8 bases at V and 2 bases at J, leaving 21 bases unmatched. The CDR3 DNA reads TGTGCCAGCGGAAGGGTATTAGCGGGAGGGCCAAGGGGGAACACAGATACGCAGTATTTT. Protein: CASGRVLAGGPRGNTDTQYF.

J is TRBJ2-3 and V is TRBV7-3; D gene uncertain. Germline V gene data show CDR1 as SGHTA and CDR2 as FQGTGA. The length of the CDR3 is 15 residues. V was shortened by 6 bases and J by 0 bases, with 13 bases between the two germline ends. This CDR3 is CASSRTFSSTDTQYF. The CDR3 coding sequence is TGTGCCAGCAGTCGAACTTTTTCTAGCACAGATACGCAGTATTTT.

The chain couples TRBV4-1 to TRBJ1-4, with D tentatively TRBD1 (5 bases). V was shortened by 0 bases and J by 2 bases, with 19 bases between the two germline ends. The germline gives CDR1 MGHRA, CDR2 YSYEKL. The CDR3 has 19 residues. The CDR3 region is CASSQDRSQGGSTNEKLFF. Written as DNA, the CDR3 is TGCGCCAGCAGCCAAGATAGATCGCAGGGAGGGTCGACTAATGAAAAACTGTTTTTT.

The rearrangement uses TRBV4-3 and TRBJ2-5; weak D call: TRBD1 (6 bases). Germline CDR1 is LGHNA and CDR2 is YSLEER. The CDR3 consists of 15 residues. The ends were cut back, 3 bases at V and 4 bases at J, with 15 bases in the middle. The CDR3 here is CASSQSTGRRETQYF. The CDR3 nucleotides read TGCGCCAGCAGCCAGTCGACAGGAAGGCGAGAGACCCAGTACTTC.

This clone was counted once. CDR3 DNA sequence: TGTGCCAGCAGCTTACTCGACACTAGCTCTGGAAACACCATATATTTT. As protein: CASSLLDTSSGNTIYF. The gene calls are TRBV7-9 and TRBJ1-3; D is uncertain. V was trimmed by 2 bases and J by 0 bases, leaving 11 bases between them. The CDR3 has 16 residues. CDR1 is SEHNR, CDR2 FQNEAQ, per germline (reference sequence).

The chain recombines TRBV5-4 with TRBJ1-1; D remains ambiguous. The CDR3 contains 15 residues. Trimming cost V 0 bases and J 6 bases, with 15 bases left between them. Germline-derived CDR1 and CDR2 are SGHNT and YYREEE (reference sequence). The CDR3 loop reads CASSLDIGSGAEAFF. CDR3 nucleotide sequence: TGTGCCAGCAGCTTGGATATAGGGTCGGGAGCTGAAGCTTTCTTT.

V usage is TRBV30 and J usage is TRBJ2-6; possible D gene TRBD1, 7 bases. This CDR3 has 16 residues. Germline-derived CDR1 and CDR2 are GTSNPN and SVGIG (reference sequence). V dropped 1 base and J dropped 4 bases, with 14 bases sitting between them. CDR3 DNA sequence: TGTGCCTGGAGTGCCCGCAGGGGGGCAGGGGCCAACGTCCTGACTTTC. Protein sequence: CAWSARRGAGANVLTF.

This chain links TRBV9 with TRBJ1-1, with D possibly being TRBD1 (6 bases). The ends were cut back, 4 bases at V and 9 bases at J, with 25 bases in the middle. The length of the CDR3 is 16 residues. CDR1 and CDR2 from the germline V gene are SGDLS and YYNGEE. The CDR3: CASSPGPGPGAVKAFF. DNA of the CDR3: TGTGCCAGCAGCCCAGGCCCCGGGCCAGGGGCGGTGAAAGCTTTCTTT.

This rearrangement joins TRBV5-1 to TRBJ1-1; D gene unclear. The germline V and J ends were trimmed by 2 bases and 3 bases, with 11 bases remaining between them. This CDR3 comprises 14 residues. The germline V gene has CDR1 SGHRS and CDR2 YFSETQ. The CDR3 loop reads CASSFGGRYTEAFF. For the CDR3, the DNA is TGCGCCAGCAGCTTCGGAGGGAGATACACTGAAGCTTTCTTT.

Only one count was recorded for this clone. This rearrangement joins TRBV19 to TRBJ2-7; 11 positions match TRBD2. Germline V gene sequence: CDR1 LNHDA, CDR2 SQIVND (reference sequence). The CDR3 runs 15 residues. Losses at the gene ends were 7 bases for V and 3 bases for J; bases not matched to a gene: 8. The CDR3 region is CASNPGTSGYYEQYF. CDR3 DNA sequence: TGTGCCAGTAACCCCGGGACTAGCGGCTACTACGAGCAGTACTTC. The full variable domain, in which reference TRBV19 and TRBJ2-7 provide the parts outside the CDR3, is DGGITQSPKYLFRKEGQNVTLSCEQNLNHDAMYWYRQDPGQGLRLIYYSQIVNDFQKGDIAEGYSVSREKKESFPLTVTSAQKNPTAFYLCASNPGTSGYYEQYFGPGTRLTVT.